The T cell receptor (beta chain) described here comes from a study of shared clonotypes between healthy human individuals. Findings and caveats of the study: Among non-shared clonotypes, generation probabilities were lower than among those shared by all four donors. Few donors limited the genetic and exposure-history diversity represented.

The CDR3 loop spans 18 amino acids. Germline V lookup: CDR1 SGHRS, CDR2 YFSETQ. Germline trimming cut 0 bases from V and 5 bases from J; bases unmatched to any gene: 12. Profiling relied on immunoSEQ multiplex PCR, and the TCRdb table lists in-frame clones only, not all of them. The sample contains 1,500,000 or so clones, about 98.5% of which appear only once. For this clone: Its target is unknown.

The clonotype originates from a man between 25 and 39 years old in good health. The chain joins TRBV5-1 to TRBJ1-4, with 8 bases fitting TRBD1. Sequenced sample: naive CD4+ T cells sorted from blood. Specified subset: CD45RA+ positively selected. CDR3 sequence: CASSLVPSRGQKNEKLFF. The CDR3 DNA follows: TGCGCCAGCAGCTTGGTGCCAAGCAGGGGGCAAAAAAATGAAAAACTGTTTTTT.